This TCR beta chain was obtained from a study of T cells in Graves' hyperthyroidism and ophthalmopathy. There were TCR beta CDR3 regions amplified from RNA transcripts. The HTBI set primed first-round TCR CDR3 RT-PCR. TCRdb processed the multiplex PCR reads anew with MiXCR; each CDR3 protein has one entry. The data hold roughly 290,000 distinct CDR3 sequences, with approximately 12% observed a single time. In its sample, this clonotype was seen a few times. Specimen: blood. The sequence was obtained from a woman aged 30 to 39 with Graves' hyperthyroidism that later progressed to Graves' ophthalmopathy.

The chain's CDR3 is CASKPTITYNEQFF. The CDR3 nucleotides read TGTGCCAGCAAACCAACCATAACCTACAATGAGCAGTTCTTC. This chain links TRBV6-1 with TRBJ2-1; D is uncertain. This CDR3 is built from 14 residues. Deletions cut 7 bases from V and 2 bases from J, with 12 bases between. Germline V gives CDR1 MNHNS, CDR2 SASEGT.